This T cell receptor beta chain comes out of a study of siplizumab effects on memory and regulatory T cells. A remark on this clone: What it binds is unknown.

Clones were read by immunoSEQ multiplex PCR, and TCRdb kept only the in-frame ones, dropping some. The data show some 100,000 clones, more than 85% seen once. Study-level points and caveats: There appeared to be greater diversity in naive T cells than in memory cells, and naive T cells seemed major contributors to the alloresponse. A minor share of alloreactive clones matched unstimulated subsets. Siplizumab led to significantly less abundant alloreactive sequences that could be traced back to unstimulated CD4+ memory cells. A naive or memory phenotype could not be assigned to roughly 80-96% of the proliferating CD4+ or CD8+ clones.

The sequence came from a human donor in good health. What was sequenced was CD4+ T cells sorted from blood.

DNA of the CDR3: TGTGCCAGCAGGGGAGCCTTGGGGTATGAGCAGTACTTC. Protein: CASRGALGYEQYF. The chain couples TRBV27 to TRBJ2-7; perhaps TRBD2 as D (5 bases). The V gene lost 6 bases and the J gene lost 7 bases, with 16 bases spanning the gap. From germline, CDR1 is MNHEY and CDR2 SMNVEV (reference sequence). The CDR3 has 13 residues.